This TCR beta chain stems from a study of human versus mouse CDR3 diversity and MHC coevolution. Study-level information: The immunoSEQ assay reportedly detects one in 200,000 T cells.

The method was immunoSEQ multiplex PCR; TCRdb's version includes in-frame clones alone and lacks a portion of them. The repertoire holds tens of thousands of clones, around 94% seen once, with approximately 20% in the top ten. Per the germline V gene, CDR1 is MDHEN and CDR2 is SYDVKM. V lost 2 bases, J lost 7 bases, and 15 bases lay in between. The CDR3 covers 15 residues. The chain has TRBV28 and TRBJ1-5; D might be TRBD1 (5 bases). The material sequenced was naive CD4+ T cells from blood. Subset: CD45RO-negative CD62L-positive naive CD4 T cells. The TCR sequence derives from a person between 60 and 70 years old in good health. CDR3 loop: CASSLGQGVGQPQHF. The CDR3 region has the DNA TGTGCCAGCAGTTTAGGGCAGGGCGTCGGGCAGCCCCAGCATTTT.